This TCR beta chain is drawn from a study of blood T cell repertoires in COVID-19. The overall study: Researchers got acute and convalescent COVID-19 samples from the United States, Italy and Spain. The analysed material was cDNA or gDNA that came from T cells, B-cell-depleted T cells, or PBMCs.

Source study methods: Cell counts per sample came from amplifying reference gene primers. Produced via immunoSEQ multiplex PCR; TCRdb's table is partial and in-frame only. The D gene and trimming were derived from the DNA, and the V and J assignments and clone size from that table. Seen here are approximately 94,000 clones, around 90% observed once, and the top ten hold approximately 8.7%. J was trimmed by 4 bases and V by 9 bases; bases with no gene match: 8. Germline CDR1 and CDR2: KGHDR and SFDVKD. The length of the CDR3 is 13 residues. The TCR sequence derives from a woman aged 70-85 years with acute or convalescent COVID-19. The sample taken for sequencing was peripheral blood. V usage is TRBV24-1 and J usage is TRBJ2-7, with 7 bases fitting TRBD1. CDR3 in amino acids: CATLAGGPYEQYF. CDR3 nucleotide sequence: TGTGCCACCCTGGCAGGGGGTCCTTACGAGCAGTACTTC.